Listed below are T cell receptor beta chains from one sample, sequenced in a study of T cell repertoires in cytomegalovirus infection. These receptors' targets are unknown. TCRdb called the reads again in MiXCR, with one record for every CDR3 protein. The sample includes about 130,000 distinct CDR3 sequences, approximately 30% seen only once; the top ten take roughly half. Material: CD8+ T cells from cultured PBMCs, obtained from culture after CMV antigen stimulation. The receptors shown here come from a human donor in good health (CMV status not recorded). Some clones in this sample may be carry-over from other donors' samples. Each CDR3 is given with its conserved first and last residue.

v_gene	j_gene	CDR3aa
TRBV12-3/TRBV12-4	TRBJ1-1	CASTPRWGTMNTEAFF
TRBV7-2	TRBJ2-3	CASSLDPSGGLTDTQYF
TRBV7-9	TRBJ2-3	CASSDFRMSTDTQYF
TRBV20-1	TRBJ1-2	CSARDPTGGLYGYTF
TRBV6-1	TRBJ1-5	CASSEGWPGSQPQHF
TRBV7-2	TRBJ2-1	CTSSRPPGLADEQFF
TRBV19	TRBJ1-2	CASSATGGDPGYTF
TRBV6-1	TRBJ1-1	CASSPGPNLNTEAFF
TRBV7-6	TRBJ1-4	CASSLKTEKLFF
TRBV13	TRBJ2-7	CASSRTSGAEGFYEQYF
TRBV7-7	TRBJ2-5	CASSFRGSETQYF
TRBV10-3	TRBJ2-3	CATATDSPATQYF
TRBV7-9	TRBJ2-1	CASSNEFGWASSYNEQFF
TRBV19	TRBJ1-1	CASSILSANTEAFF
TRBV7-8	TRBJ2-7	CASSSLAGATYEQYF
TRBV19	TRBJ2-7	CASSIGTGTPYEQYF
TRBV19	TRBJ1-1	CASSSGQGTEAFF
TRBV5-5	TRBJ1-1	CASSLGWRVNTEAFF
TRBV6-5	TRBJ1-2	CASSYSGGSRVGYTF
TRBV20-1	TRBJ2-2	CSARDPGLAGGPGTGELFF
TRBV28	TRBJ2-7	CASRRGQDIREQYF
TRBV19	TRBJ2-7	CASSPGTGLMEQYF
TRBV7-8	TRBJ2-7	CASSSSGGADEQYF
TRBV9	TRBJ2-3	CASSVGTSGGAGWADTQYF
TRBV2	TRBJ1-5	CASSYTGGPSNQPQHF
TRBV5-1	TRBJ2-1	CASSVSGGAYEQFF
TRBV6-5	TRBJ2-2	CASSPGPGELFF
TRBV6-5	TRBJ1-2	CASSYSRDGKLYGYTF
TRBV19	TRBJ2-1	CASSIVSGGAYNEQFF
TRBV7-9	TRBJ2-7	CASRPPGASSYEQYF
TRBV14	TRBJ2-7	CASSPFGLAGTYEQYF
TRBV3-1	TRBJ2-5	CASSQGGGVGETQYF
TRBV6-1	TRBJ2-7	CASSYTGHFPNYEQYF
TRBV12-3/TRBV12-4	TRBJ2-1	CASRLGSGPYNEQFF
TRBV12-3/TRBV12-4	TRBJ1-1	CASSLEGRNTEAFF
TRBV27	TRBJ1-1	CASNSRPIRDTEAFF
TRBV4-1	TRBJ1-4	CASSQDRIYEKLFF
TRBV7-6	TRBJ1-4	CASSVGTGSREKLFF
TRBV30	TRBJ1-1	CAWSPDSLNTEAFF
TRBV12-3/TRBV12-4	TRBJ1-6	CASSFYSTGDSPLHF
TRBV5-1	TRBJ1-2	CASSEEVYGANYGYTF
TRBV27	TRBJ1-1	CASSFLEYMNTEAFF
TRBV2	TRBJ2-1	CASSEGSFSYNEQFF
TRBV5-4	TRBJ2-1	CASSSTGTGPYNEQFF
TRBV7-9	TRBJ2-2	CASPRTYNTGELFF